Below, one T cell receptor beta chain is given with its context. No antigen is known for it. Qualities for individual bases were not recorded, and no much larger clone is one base off. From a lookup of the germline V gene, CDR1 and CDR2 are MNHNS and SASEGT. The junction shows trimming of 11 bases on V and 2 bases on J, plus 18 bases between the germline ends. The CDR3 runs 14 amino acids, cysteine and phenylalanine included. This entry keeps only the CDR3 DNA: 42 bases, framed from base 1. TCR beta VDJ combination and CDR3 sequence profiling used genomic DNA as the template. TCR repertoire sequencing was run on an Illumina HiSeq 2000. The source study handled its data this way. Repertoires were assessed using TRBV/TRBJ rearrangement plots, CDR3 size and DJ length profiles, and Simpson's diversity index. The most abundant DNA sequence in the deep sequencing data was taken as the immunodominant clone. CDR3 amino acid sequences were checked for sharing between subjects and were compared against published repertoires and the VDJdb database. TCRdb ran its own pipeline on the public reads, namely fastp trimming at Q25 and MiXCR clone calling, and kept in-frame beta chains. Every distinct CDR3 protein forms one entry, paired with its most common genes and DNA. TCRdb's processing, not the authors', yielded these V and J calls. Recorded for this sample are hundreds of thousands of distinct CDR3 sequences; 65% to 80% of them occurred a single time. The ten top clones hold 4% of the sample.

The entry originates in a study of CD8+CD57+ T cells in acquired aplastic anemia (dated by TCRdb to the late 2010s). A note on the overall study: Extracted DNA from sorted CD4+ and CD8+ cells averaged about 3 ug, ranging from roughly 0.2 to 30 ug. Mean read counts for healthy donor samples were 9 million to 10.8 million for CD4+ cells and some 11 million for CD8+ cells. Summary of the overall study and its limitations: Twenty-nine CD8+ CDR3 sequences were found in both patients and controls but appeared to be highly expressed in patients and within the immunodominant clones of the patients. CD8+ Simpson's diversity did not differ significantly between patients and healthy controls (P=0.060).

TCR repertoires of sorted CD4+ and CD8+ blood T cells from severe aplastic anemia patients and healthy subjects were deep-sequenced in the study. Ficoll-Paque density gradient centrifugation was used to isolate peripheral blood mononuclear cells. Before DNA was extracted, CD4+ and CD8+ T cells were sorted using either FACS or magnetic beads. The specimen sequenced was sorted CD4+, CD8+, or CD8+CD57+ T cells (not recorded which) from PBMCs. This TCR was recovered from a human donor in good health, serving as a control. Recombination joined TRBV6-1 with TRBJ1-2; 6 matching bases give a weak D call of TRBD1. The nucleotide sequence reads as follows: TGTGCCGGCTGTGAGCCCGACAGGAACTATGGCTACACCTTC. It translates to CAGCEPDRNYGYTF.